This is a list of T cell receptor beta chains from one sample in a study of control samples from healthy donors and cancer patients. Using immunoSEQ multiplex PCR, the repertoire was profiled, and TCRdb retains in-frame clones only, with some absent. Among about 30,000 clones listed, around three quarters were seen once. Sequenced: PBMCs. Receptors were obtained from a man aged 60-69 years with head and neck cancer. Each CDR3 is given with its conserved first and last residue. Expanded clones are given a class, and other clones once, few, many or no size at all.

clone size,V gene,J gene,CDR3 protein
-,TRBV28,TRBJ1-1,CASSSSHRAQPEAFF
-,TRBV7-6,TRBJ2-3,CASSPTSGRTDTQYF
-,TRBV4-1,TRBJ2-5,CASSQTGDRAPQETQYF
once,TRBV5-6,TRBJ1-5,CASSLAGSGGFNQPQHF
-,TRBV15,TRBJ1-1,CATSREGTGGLRTEAFF
-,TRBV14,TRBJ1-4,CASSQEQGLENEKLFF
-,TRBV1,TRBJ2-7,CTSSQVGQGRYEQYF
-,TRBV2,TRBJ2-3,CASSDGTDTQYF
-,TRBV5-6,TRBJ1-3,CASSFGTGASGNTIYF
-,TRBV4-2,TRBJ2-1,CASSQDLAGGNEQFF
-,TRBV2,TRBJ2-7,CASSDSGHLTYEQYF
-,TRBV25-1,TRBJ1-6,CASSDTAHSPLHF
once,TRBV18,TRBJ2-2,CASSPAKGAGGELFF